These 22 T cell receptor beta chains originate from one sample sequenced in a study of molecular identifiers for immune sequencing clone quantification. TCRdb reprocessed the PCR reads via MiXCR and lists one record per CDR3 protein. The table has around 460,000 distinct CDR3 sequences, about a fifth seen once. Sequences were obtained from naive CD8+ T cells from blood, with Jurkat cell RNA spiked in. Specified subset: FACS-sorted CD8+CD4-CCR7+CD45RA+ naive T cells. These receptors originate from a human donor in good health. Some libraries in this study had Jurkat cell RNA spiked in.

The CDR3 reads CASSPLMVGGANTEAFF. In DNA, the CDR3 is TGTGCCAGCAGTCCTCTTATGGTGGGGGGGGCGAACACTGAAGCTTTCTTT. The V call is TRBV27, the J call TRBJ1-1, with a weak D call TRBD1 (6 bases). Deletions cut 5 bases from V and 1 base from J, with 20 bases between. There are 17 residues in the CDR3. The germline gives CDR1 MNHEY, CDR2 SMNVEV (reference sequence).

This clonotype came up many times. This chain connects TRBV7-6 to TRBJ1-1, with D unresolved. There are 12 residues in the CDR3. From germline, CDR1 is SGHVS and CDR2 FNYEAQ. V lost 5 bases and J lost 5, with 9 bases in between. CDR3 sequence: CASSPYGTEAFF. The CDR3 DNA reads as TGTGCCAGCAGCCCCTATGGAACTGAAGCTTTCTTT.

This clonotype was seen a single time. The CDR3 does not close with the conserved phenylalanine or tryptophan, likely indicating a read error. V usage is TRBV5-4 and J usage is TRBJ2-6; 7 bases agree with TRBD2. The CDR3 loop spans 16 amino acids. Germline-derived CDR1 and CDR2 are SGHNT and YYREEE (reference sequence). V lost 6 bases, J lost 4 bases, and 10 bases stayed unmatched. The CDR3 spells CASNEDTAGGANVLTS. The CDR3 DNA follows: TGTGCCAGCAACGAAGACACAGCGGGGGGGGCCAACGTCCTGACTTCC.

The sample holds a few counts of this clonotype. The chain recombines TRBV20-1 with TRBJ2-5; D may be TRBD2 (7 bases). Germline CDR1 DFQATT, CDR2 SNEGSKA (reference sequence). The ends were cut back, 0 bases at V and 1 base at J, with 18 bases in the middle. The CDR3 contains 17 residues. CDR3 DNA: TGCAGTGCTAGAGAGGGGGGCCCCGGGGGGTTCCAAGAGACCCAGTACTTC. It codes for CSAREGGPGGFQETQYF.

A remark on this clonotype: Possible read error: a much larger clone is one base away. The gene calls are TRBV9 and TRBJ2-7; no reliable D call. Germline-derived CDR1 and CDR2 are SGDLS and YYNGEE. Trimming took 2 bases from V and 0 from J, leaving 12 bases between them. The CDR3 has 15 amino acids. The CDR3 sequence is CASSVRPVGSYEQYF. The CDR3 DNA follows: TGTGCCAGCAGCGTCCGTCCGGTCGGCTCCTACGAGCAGTACTTC.

This clonotype appeared many times. V usage is TRBV14 and J usage is TRBJ2-7, with D maybe TRBD1 (5 bases). Germline CDR1 and CDR2: SGHDN and FVKESK. The CDR3 runs to 14 residues. V was pared by 1 base and J by 3 bases, with 10 bases between. Written as DNA, the CDR3 is TGTGCCAGCAGCCAAGGGTACAGGAGCTACGAGCAGTACTTC. Amino acid sequence: CASSQGYRSYEQYF.

This clonotype showed up many times. V gene TRBV29-1 combines with J gene TRBJ2-5; no firm D call. The V end lost 1 base, the J end lost 2 bases, and 11 bases lay between the germline ends. CDR3 length equals 14 residues. Germline CDR1 is SQVTM and CDR2 is ANQGSEA. The chain's CDR3 is CSVEGVGRQETQYF. The DNA for the CDR3 is TGCAGCGTTGAAGGAGTAGGGCGGCAAGAGACCCAGTACTTC. The full variable domain, completed using reference TRBV29-1 and TRBJ2-5, is SAVISQKPSRDICQRGTSLTIQCQVDSQVTMMFWYRQQPGQSLTLIATANQGSEATYESGFVIDKFPISRPNLTFSTLTVSNMSPEDSSIYLCSVEGVGRQETQYFGPGTRLLVL.

J is TRBJ2-1 and V is TRBV12-3 or TRBV12-4; D perhaps matches TRBD1 (6 bases). With 4 bases removed from V and 8 bases from J, the gap between germline ends came to 15 bases. CDR3 size: 14 residues. CDR3 coding DNA: TGTGCCAGCAGTTCCGGGACACCTTCGGATGAGCAGTTCTTC. It is translated as CASSSGTPSDEQFF.

The rearrangement joins TRBV12-3 or TRBV12-4 to TRBJ2-4; TRBD2 matches 10 bases. Unmatched junction bases numbered 11, after V lost 10 bases and J lost 8 bases. The CDR3 extends over 14 amino acids. The DNA of the CDR3 is TGTGCCAACACCCTTAGCGGGGGGCCAGACATTCAGTACTTC. The encoded protein is CANTLSGGPDIQYF.

V is TRBV15 and J is TRBJ2-1; D gene ambiguous. The V end was cut by 0 bases, the J end by 4 bases, with 10 bases between. Looked up from germline, CDR1 is LNHNV and CDR2 is YYDKDF (reference sequence). The CDR3 runs to 15 residues. The CDR3 sequence is CATSRDLYIYNEQFF. DNA for the CDR3: TGTGCCACCAGCAGAGATTTGTACATATACAATGAGCAGTTCTTC.

J is TRBJ2-7 and V is TRBV4-3; TRBD2 aligns across 7 bases. The junction had 5 bases not matched to a gene; V was cut back by 5 bases and J by 1 base. Germline assignment: CDR1 LGHNA and CDR2 YSLEER. This CDR3 contains 14 residues. This CDR3 is CASSAGRGSYEQYF. In nucleotides, the CDR3 is TGCGCCAGCAGCGCAGGGCGGGGGTCCTACGAGCAGTACTTC.

In this sample, this clonotype turned up many times. The gene calls are TRBV6-1 and TRBJ2-4; the D gene is possibly TRBD1 (6 bases). The CDR3 has 14 amino acids. Trimming stripped 4 bases from V and 1 base from J, with 8 bases between. The germline CDR1 and CDR2 sequences are MNHNS and SASEGT. The CDR3 here is CASSVRGAKNIQYF. As DNA, the CDR3 is TGTGCCAGCAGTGTTAGGGGGGCCAAAAACATTCAGTACTTC.

Worth noting for this clonotype: Mismatch with germline at one junction end may stem from a read error. DNA for the CDR3: TGTGCCGGTAGTCCGGGGTCGTACGAGCAGTACTTC. Translating gives CAGSPGSYEQYF. This rearrangement joins TRBV19 to TRBJ2-7; a weak D match, TRBD2 (5 bases). The CDR3 loop spans 12 amino acids. Germline V gene data show CDR1 as LNHDA and CDR2 as SQIVND (reference sequence).

This clonotype has a count of ten or more. This rearrangement joins TRBV7-9 to TRBJ2-3; TRBD2 is a possible D gene (5 bases). CDR1 is SEHNR, CDR2 FQNEAQ, per germline (reference sequence). There are 13 residues in the CDR3. Deletions cut 6 bases from V and 4 bases from J, with 11 bases between. The CDR3 protein is CASRRDYADTQYF. CDR3 nucleotides: TGTGCCAGCAGACGAGACTACGCAGATACGCAGTATTTT.

V usage is TRBV2 and J usage is TRBJ2-5, with no clear D. Germline CDR1 reads SNHLY; CDR2 reads FYNNEI. This CDR3 contains 12 residues. Trimming removed 0 bases at V and 9 bases at J, with 8 bases between. This CDR3 reads CASSEAPWAQYF. CDR3 sequence (DNA): TGTGCCAGCAGTGAAGCGCCCTGGGCCCAGTACTTC.

This clonotype came up a few times. The rearrangement joins TRBV10-2 to TRBJ1-4, with 7 bases identical to TRBD1. The CDR3 is 13 amino acids. Germline V gene sequence: CDR1 WSHSY, CDR2 SAAADI. Unmatched junction bases numbered 8, after V lost 8 bases and J lost 8 bases. The CDR3 reads CASAGTAGEKLFF. The CDR3 nucleotides are TGCGCCAGCGCCGGGACAGCTGGGGAAAAACTGTTTTTT.

This clonotype showed up many times. In DNA form, the CDR3 reads TGTGCCAGCAGCCGGCAGGTCCAAGAGACCCAGTACTTC. It encodes CASSRQVQETQYF. The V and J genes are TRBV7-9 and TRBJ2-5; D gene ambiguous. The V gene's germline CDR1 is SEHNR and CDR2 FQNEAQ (reference sequence). There are 13 residues in the CDR3. The V and J ends lost 5 bases and 1 base respectively, with 8 bases between them.

This clonotype came up a few times. The rearrangement joins TRBV4-2 to TRBJ2-3, with D maybe TRBD2 (5 bases). The CDR3 contains 15 residues. V was trimmed by 2 bases and J by 3 bases, leaving 12 bases between them. Germline V lookup: CDR1 LGHNA, CDR2 YNFKEQ. The CDR3 loop reads CASSQLQEVTDTQYF. In nucleotides, the CDR3 is TGTGCCAGCAGCCAACTTCAGGAGGTGACAGATACGCAGTATTTT.

There are a few counts of this clonotype. The V and J genes are TRBV5-4 and TRBJ2-5, with a weak D call TRBD1 (6 bases). CDR1 and CDR2 (germline): SGHNT, YYREEE (reference sequence). V dropped 4 bases and J dropped 5 bases, with 18 bases sitting between them. The CDR3 length is 15 residues. The CDR3 DNA is TGTGCCAGCAGCCACGAAGCGCCCCAGGGGGAGACCCAGTACTTC. Its translation is CASSHEAPQGETQYF.

This clonotype occurred once. The germline gene is not matched at one end of the junction; a read error may be the cause. This chain uses TRBV12-5 with TRBJ2-3; 7 bases line up with TRBD2. Germline CDR1 LGHNT, CDR2 FRNRAP. The CDR3 has 12 residues. The CDR3 nucleotides are TGTGCTAGTGGTTTGGGGGGGGGGACGCGGTATTTT. As protein: CASGLGGGTRYF.

The chain couples TRBV6-5 to TRBJ2-1; possible D gene TRBD1, 6 bases. V was pared by 5 bases and J by 5 bases, with 13 bases between. The CDR3 extends over 14 amino acids. CDR1 and CDR2 (germline): MNHEY, SVGAGI. As DNA, the CDR3 is TGTGCCAGCAGTACCGACAGGATACACAATGAGCAGTTCTTC. It encodes CASSTDRIHNEQFF.

V gene TRBV28 combines with J gene TRBJ2-5; TRBD2 agrees at 8 bases. V gave up 5 bases and J gave up 3 bases; unmatched junction bases: 5. The CDR3 covers 14 residues. CDR1 is MDHEN, CDR2 SYDVKM, per germline. Here the CDR3 reads CASSRGRSEETQYF. CDR3 coding DNA: TGTGCCAGCAGTCGCGGGAGGTCGGAAGAGACCCAGTACTTC.